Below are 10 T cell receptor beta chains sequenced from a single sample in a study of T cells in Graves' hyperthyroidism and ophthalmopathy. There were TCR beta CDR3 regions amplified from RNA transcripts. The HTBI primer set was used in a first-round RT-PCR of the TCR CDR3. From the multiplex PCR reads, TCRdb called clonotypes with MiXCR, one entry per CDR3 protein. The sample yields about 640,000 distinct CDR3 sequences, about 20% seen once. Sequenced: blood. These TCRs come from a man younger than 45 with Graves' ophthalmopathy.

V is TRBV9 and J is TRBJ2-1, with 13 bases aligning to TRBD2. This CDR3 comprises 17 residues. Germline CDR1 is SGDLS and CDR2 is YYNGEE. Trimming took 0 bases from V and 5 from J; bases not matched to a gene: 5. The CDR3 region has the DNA TGTGCCAGCAGCGTAGGGGGACTAGCGGGAACAAACAATGAGCAGTTCTTC. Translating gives CASSVGGLAGTNNEQFF.

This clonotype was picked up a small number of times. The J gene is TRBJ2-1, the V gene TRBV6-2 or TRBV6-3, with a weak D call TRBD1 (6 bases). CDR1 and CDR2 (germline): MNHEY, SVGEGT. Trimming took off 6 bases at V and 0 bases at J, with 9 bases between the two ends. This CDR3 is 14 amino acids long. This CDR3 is CASRETGSYNEQFF. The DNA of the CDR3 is TGTGCCAGCAGAGAGACAGGCTCCTACAATGAGCAGTTCTTC.

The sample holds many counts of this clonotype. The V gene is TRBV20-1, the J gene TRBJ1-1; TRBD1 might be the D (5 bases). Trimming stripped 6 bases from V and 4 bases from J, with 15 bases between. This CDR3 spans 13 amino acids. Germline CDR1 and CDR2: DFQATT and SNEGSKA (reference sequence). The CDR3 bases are TGCAGTGCCCGGGACGTTGGGAGCACTGAAGCTTTCTTT. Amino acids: CSARDVGSTEAFF.

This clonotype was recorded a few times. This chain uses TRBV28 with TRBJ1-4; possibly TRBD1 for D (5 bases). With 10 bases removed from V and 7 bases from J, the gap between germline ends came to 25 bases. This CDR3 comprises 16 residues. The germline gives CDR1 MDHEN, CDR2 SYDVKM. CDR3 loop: CATRRAGLIFGEKLFF. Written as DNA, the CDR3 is TGTGCCACAAGGAGGGCAGGGTTGATCTTCGGTGAAAAACTGTTTTTT.

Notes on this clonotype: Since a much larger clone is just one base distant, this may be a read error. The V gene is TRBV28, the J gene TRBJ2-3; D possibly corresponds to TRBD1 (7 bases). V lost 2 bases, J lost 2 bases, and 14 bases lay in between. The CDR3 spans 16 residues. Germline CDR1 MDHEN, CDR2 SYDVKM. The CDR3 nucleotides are TGTGCCAGCAGTTTAATCGGCAGGGGGGCCACAGATACGCAGTATTTT. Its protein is CASSLIGRGATDTQYF.

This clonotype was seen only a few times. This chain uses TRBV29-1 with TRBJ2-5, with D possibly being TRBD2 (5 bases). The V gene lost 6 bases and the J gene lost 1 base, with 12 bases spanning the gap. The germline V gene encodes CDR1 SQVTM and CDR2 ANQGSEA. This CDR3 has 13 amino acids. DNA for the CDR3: TGCAGCGTAACTAGACAATTCCAAGAGACCCAGTACTTC. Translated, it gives CSVTRQFQETQYF.

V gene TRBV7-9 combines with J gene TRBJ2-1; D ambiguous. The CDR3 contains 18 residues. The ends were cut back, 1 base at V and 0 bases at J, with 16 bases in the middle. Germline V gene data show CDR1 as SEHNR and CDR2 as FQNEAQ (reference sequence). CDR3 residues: CASSLVLGPLSSYNEQFF. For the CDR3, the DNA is TGTGCCAGCAGCTTAGTCTTAGGGCCACTAAGCTCCTACAATGAGCAGTTCTTC.

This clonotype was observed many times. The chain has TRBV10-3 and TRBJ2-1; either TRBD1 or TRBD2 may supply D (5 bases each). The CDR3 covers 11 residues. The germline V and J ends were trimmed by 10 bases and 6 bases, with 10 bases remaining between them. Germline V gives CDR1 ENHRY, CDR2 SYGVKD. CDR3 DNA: TGTGCCACGGGACCAGGCAATGAGCAGTTCTTC. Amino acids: CATGPGNEQFF.

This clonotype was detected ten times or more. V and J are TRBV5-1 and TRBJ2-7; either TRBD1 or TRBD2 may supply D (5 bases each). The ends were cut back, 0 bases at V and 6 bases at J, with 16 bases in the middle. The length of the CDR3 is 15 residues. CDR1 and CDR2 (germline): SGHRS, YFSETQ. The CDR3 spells CASSLGGTSPGEQYF. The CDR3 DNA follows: TGCGCCAGCAGCTTGGGAGGGACCTCACCTGGCGAGCAGTACTTC.

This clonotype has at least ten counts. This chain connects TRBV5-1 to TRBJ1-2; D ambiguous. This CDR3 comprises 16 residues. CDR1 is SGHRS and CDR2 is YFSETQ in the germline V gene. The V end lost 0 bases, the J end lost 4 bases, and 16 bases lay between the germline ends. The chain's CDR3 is CASSLGRTGPLYGYTF. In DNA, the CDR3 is TGCGCCAGCAGCTTGGGACGGACCGGGCCCCTCTATGGCTACACCTTC.